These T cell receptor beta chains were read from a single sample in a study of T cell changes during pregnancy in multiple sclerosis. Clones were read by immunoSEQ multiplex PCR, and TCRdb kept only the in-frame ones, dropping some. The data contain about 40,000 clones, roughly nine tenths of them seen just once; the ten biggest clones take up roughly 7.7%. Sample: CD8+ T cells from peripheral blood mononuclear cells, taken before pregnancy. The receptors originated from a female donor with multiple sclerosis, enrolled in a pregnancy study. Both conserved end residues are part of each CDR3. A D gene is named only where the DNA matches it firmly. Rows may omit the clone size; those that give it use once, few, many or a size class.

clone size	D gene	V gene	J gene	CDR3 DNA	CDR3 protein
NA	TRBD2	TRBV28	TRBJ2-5	TGTGCCAGCATTTCGGGAGGTCTAGTATCAGAGACCCAGTACTTC	CASISGGLVSETQYF
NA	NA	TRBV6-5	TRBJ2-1	TGTGCCAGTTCTGGCGGCCTCCAGAATGAGCAGTTCTTC	CASSGGLQNEQFF
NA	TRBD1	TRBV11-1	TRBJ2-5	TGTGCCAGCAGCCCAAGACAGGGCCCCCACCAAGAGACCCAGTACTTC	CASSPRQGPHQETQYF
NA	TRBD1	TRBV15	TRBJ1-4	TGTGCCACCAGCAAACGACAGGGGGCTCGGGATGAAAAACTGTTTTTT	CATSKRQGARDEKLFF
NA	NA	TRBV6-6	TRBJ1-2	TGTGCCAGCAGTTATATGCAGGCTTATGGCTACACCTTC	CASSYMQAYGYTF
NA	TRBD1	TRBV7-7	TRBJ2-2	TGTGCTAGCAGGGATGACGGGACAGGGGACACCGGGGAGCTGTTTTTT	CASRDDGTGDTGELFF
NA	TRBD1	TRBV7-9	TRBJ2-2	TGTGCCAGCAGCGTGGGACAGGGGGAAACCGGGGAGCTGTTTTTT	CASSVGQGETGELFF
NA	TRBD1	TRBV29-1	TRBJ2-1	TGCAGCGTACCCGGGACAGGGGGCAATGAGCAGTTCTTC	CSVPGTGGNEQFF
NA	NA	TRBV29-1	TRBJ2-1	TGCAGCGTTGAAGGCTCGGCGGATAGCTCCTACAATGAGCAGTTCTTC	CSVEGSADSSYNEQFF
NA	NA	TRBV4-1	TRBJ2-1	TGCGCCAGCAGCCAGGGGAGCAATGAGCAGTTCTTC	CASSQGSNEQFF
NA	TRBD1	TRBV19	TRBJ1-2	TGTGCCAGTAGTCCTTTCACAGGGGGAGAGGGCGGCTACACCTTC	CASSPFTGGEGGYTF
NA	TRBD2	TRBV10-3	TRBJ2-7	TGTGCCATTCAGACGGGACTAGCGGGAGACGAGCAGTACTTC	CAIQTGLAGDEQYF
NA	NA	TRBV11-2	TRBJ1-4	TGTGCCAGCAGCTTAGAGGGAGGTGCAACTAATGAAAAACTGTTTTTT	CASSLEGGATNEKLFF
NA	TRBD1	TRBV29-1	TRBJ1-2	TGCAGCGTTGAGCAGGGGGGTTATAGTGGCTACACCTTC	CSVEQGGYSGYTF
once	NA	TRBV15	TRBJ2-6	TGTGCCACCAGCGGGGGGACAGTTTCTGGGGCCAACGTCCTGACTTTC	CATSGGTVSGANVLTF
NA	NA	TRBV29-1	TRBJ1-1	TGCAGCGTTGATGCCACGGGGATCGATTTCTTT	CSVDATGIDFF
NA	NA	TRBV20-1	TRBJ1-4	TGCAGTGCCCCGAATGAAAAACTGTTTTTT	CSAPNEKLFF
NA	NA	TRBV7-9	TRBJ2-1	TGTGCCAGCAGCCATACAGGGTCGAGGCCCTACAATGAGCAGTTCTTC	CASSHTGSRPYNEQFF
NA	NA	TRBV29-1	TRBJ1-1	TGCAGCTTCGAGGGGGACACTGAAGCTTTCTTT	CSFEGDTEAFF
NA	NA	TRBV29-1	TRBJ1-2	TGCAGCGTTGAAGTGGGGCGCTTGAATGGCTACACCTTC	CSVEVGRLNGYTF
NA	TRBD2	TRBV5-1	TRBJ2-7	TGCGCCAGCAGCTTCGGTGCAGCGGGAGGGGTCGAGCAGTACTTC	CASSFGAAGGVEQYF
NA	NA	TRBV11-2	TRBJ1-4	TGTGCCAGCAGCCGACAGGTGGGGGAAAAACTGTTTTTT	CASSRQVGEKLFF
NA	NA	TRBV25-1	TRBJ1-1	TGTGCCAGCGACGCAGGGCTTGCCGCTGAAGCTTTCTTT	CASDAGLAAEAFF
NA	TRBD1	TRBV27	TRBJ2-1	TGTGCCAGCAGTTGGACAGGGAACAATGAGCAGTTCTTC	CASSWTGNNEQFF
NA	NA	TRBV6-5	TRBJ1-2	TGTGCCAGCCTTACAAACTATGGCTACACCTTC	CASLTNYGYTF
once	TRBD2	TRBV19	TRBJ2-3	TGTGCCAGTAGTATTGCCGGGAGGGGCCCAGATACGCAGTATTTT	CASSIAGRGPDTQYF
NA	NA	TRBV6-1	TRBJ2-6	TGTGCCAGCAGTGCGCATTACAACAGGGCCATCTCTGGGGCCAACGTCCTGACTTTC	CASSAHYNRAISGANVLTF
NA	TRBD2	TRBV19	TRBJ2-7	TGTGCCAGTAGTAGAGCGGGAGGAGATCCCTACGAGCAGTACTTC	CASSRAGGDPYEQYF
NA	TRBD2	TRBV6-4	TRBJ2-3	TGTGCCAGCAGACTGACTAGCGGGAGTGCCACAGATACGCAGTATTTT	CASRLTSGSATDTQYF
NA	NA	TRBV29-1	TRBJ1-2	TGCAGCGTTGACGGCAGGGCGGGGTATGGCTACACCTTC	CSVDGRAGYGYTF
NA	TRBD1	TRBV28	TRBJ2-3	TGTGCCAGCAGTTTGGGGACAGGGTCAGATACGCAGTATTTT	CASSLGTGSDTQYF
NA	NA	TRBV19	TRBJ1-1	TGTGCCAGTGGCCTCGCTAGGAACACTGAAGCTTTCTTT	CASGLARNTEAFF
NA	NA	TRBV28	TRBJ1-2	TGTGCCAGCAGTTCTCAGGGCAACTATGGCTACACCTTC	CASSSQGNYGYTF
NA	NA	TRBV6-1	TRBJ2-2	TGTGCCAGCAGTGACACTAACACCGGGGAGCTGTTTTTT	CASSDTNTGELFF
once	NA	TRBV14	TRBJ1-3	TGTGCCAGCAGCCAAGGGGCTCCTGGAAACACCATATATTTT	CASSQGAPGNTIYF
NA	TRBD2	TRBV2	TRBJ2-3	TGTGCCAGCAGTGAGTGGCTAGCGGGATCCACAGATACGCAGTATTTT	CASSEWLAGSTDTQYF
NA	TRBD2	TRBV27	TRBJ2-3	TGTGCCAGCAGTGATCTAGCGGGAGATGGAGATACGCAGTATTTT	CASSDLAGDGDTQYF
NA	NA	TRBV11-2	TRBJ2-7	TGTGCCAGCAGCCCCTCCAGGGGCGGCTACGAGCAGTACTTC	CASSPSRGGYEQYF
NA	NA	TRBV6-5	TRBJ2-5	TGTGCCAGCAGTTACGGAGCGGTAGGTGTGGAGACCCAGTACTTC	CASSYGAVGVETQYF
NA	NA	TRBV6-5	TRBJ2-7	TGTGCCAGCAGTTACGGACAAAAGGGCTACGAGCAGTACTTC	CASSYGQKGYEQYF
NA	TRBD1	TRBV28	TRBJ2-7	TGTGCCAGCAGTTCCCCACCCGGACAGGGGGCCTACGAGCAGTACTTC	CASSSPPGQGAYEQYF
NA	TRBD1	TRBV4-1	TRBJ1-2	TGCGCCAGCAGCCAAGAGACAGGGGATGGCTACACCTTC	CASSQETGDGYTF
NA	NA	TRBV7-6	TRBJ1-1	TGTGCCAGCAGCTTAGAGGGGTTAACCTTGAACACTGAAGCTTTCTTT	CASSLEGLTLNTEAFF
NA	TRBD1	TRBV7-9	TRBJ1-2	TGTGCCAGCAGCAGATCGGGACAGGATCGATTCTATGGCTACACCTTC	CASSRSGQDRFYGYTF
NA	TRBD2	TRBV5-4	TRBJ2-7	TGTGCCAGTCACAGCGGGAGTCAGCAAACAGCAAATTTC	CASHSGSQQTANF
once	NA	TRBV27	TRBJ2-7	TGTGCCAGCGCTGGGGGGAGATCTTCCGAGCAGTACTTC	CASAGGRSSEQYF
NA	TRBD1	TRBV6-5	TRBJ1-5	TGTGCCAGCAGCTCCGGGACAGGGAATCAGCCCCAGCATTTT	CASSSGTGNQPQHF
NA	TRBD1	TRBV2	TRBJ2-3	TGTGCCAGCAGGGGTCCCCTACAGGGGGCTAGCACAGATACGCAGTATTTT	CASRGPLQGASTDTQYF
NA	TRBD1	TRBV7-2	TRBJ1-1	TGTGCCAGCAGCTTAATAACAGGGGGCACTGAAGCTTTCTTT	CASSLITGGTEAFF